The 30 T cell receptor beta chains given below trace back to one sample, sequenced in a study of cytomegalovirus exposure and HLA in healthy donors. The repertoire was sequenced with immunoSEQ multiplex PCR; TCRdb's copy has only in-frame clones and lacks some. Of fewer than 70,000 clones listed, 90% are singletons. Material: PBMCs. The receptor set was obtained from a man between 18 and 35 years old in good health and CMV-seronegative.

This rearrangement joins TRBV5-4 to TRBJ1-1; D remains ambiguous. The V end was cut by 3 bases, the J end by 7 bases, with 13 bases between. Germline lookup yields CDR1 SGHNT and CDR2 YYREEE (reference sequence). This CDR3 is 13 amino acids long. The CDR3 region has the DNA TGTGCCAGCAGCTCCCTTGAGGGATATGAAGCTTTCTTT. It codes for CASSSLEGYEAFF.

The rearrangement uses TRBV4-1 and TRBJ2-1; 9 nucleotides agree with TRBD2. Germline V gene lookup returns CDR1 MGHRA and CDR2 YSYEKL. The V segment lost 1 base and the J segment 8 bases; nucleotides outside the gene matches: 6. The CDR3 is 15 residues long. DNA of the CDR3: TGCGCCAGCAGCCAAGTGGCGGGAGGGCCCTATGAGCAGTTCTTC. Its protein product is CASSQVAGGPYEQFF.

CDR3 in amino acids: CASSQTSGNEQFF. The DNA for the CDR3 is TGTGCCAGTAGTCAGACTAGCGGGAATGAGCAGTTCTTC. This sequence joins TRBV19 and TRBJ2-1; 10 bases are a match to TRBD2. V dropped 5 bases and J dropped 7; count of bases not matched to a gene: 2. The CDR3 length is 13 residues. Germline CDR1 LNHDA, CDR2 SQIVND (reference sequence).

The chain couples TRBV27 to TRBJ2-7; 8 nucleotides agree with TRBD1. Losses at the gene ends were 3 bases for V and 5 bases for J; bases not matched to a gene: 3. The germline V gene has CDR1 MNHEY and CDR2 SMNVEV (reference sequence). The CDR3 loop spans 13 amino acids. The CDR3 protein is CASSLLRGHEQYF. The CDR3 nucleotides read TGTGCCAGCAGTTTGCTCAGGGGGCACGAGCAGTACTTC.

This chain joins TRBV5-1 and TRBJ2-5; TRBD1 aligns across 11 bases. This CDR3 contains 15 residues. Germline values: CDR1 SGHRS, CDR2 YFSETQ. The trim removed 3 bases at V and 7 bases at J, leaving 8 bases unmatched. DNA of the CDR3: TGCGCCAGCAGCTCCCAGGACAGGGGGCTTGGGACCCAGTACTTC. It codes for CASSSQDRGLGTQYF.

The chain combines TRBV18 with TRBJ1-1, with D possibly being TRBD1 (5 bases). The CDR3 is 16 amino acids. V dropped 4 bases and J dropped 1 base, with 16 bases sitting between them. Germline V CDR1 and CDR2: KGHSH, LQKENI. CDR3: CASSRQGGGTNTEAFF. CDR3 sequence (DNA): TGTGCCAGCTCACGTCAGGGCGGGGGTACGAACACTGAAGCTTTCTTT.

Only one count was recorded for this clone. The chain links TRBV5-1 to TRBJ2-2, with 13 bases identical to TRBD2. This CDR3 region has 16 residues. The germline V gene has CDR1 SGHRS and CDR2 YFSETQ. V gave up 6 bases and J gave up 1 base; unmatched junction bases: 3. CDR3 sequence reads: CASTRLAGGNTGELFF. The DNA for the CDR3 is TGCGCCAGCACACGACTAGCGGGAGGGAACACCGGGGAGCTGTTTTTT.

A single count supports this clone. J is TRBJ2-5 and V is TRBV9; a possible D gene is TRBD2 (5 bases). The DNA end is more similar to TRBJ2-7, so the J call may be wrong. This CDR3 has 16 residues. Per germline, CDR1 SGDLS and CDR2 YYNGEE. The CDR3 DNA sequence: TGTGCCAGCAGCGTAGCTCTTAGCGAGAGTTCCTACGAGCAGTACTTC. It encodes CASSVALSESSYEQYF.

This chain connects TRBV6-1 to TRBJ1-5, with a tentative D call TRBD1 (5 bases). The CDR3 loop spans 15 amino acids. V was pared by 6 bases and J by 4 bases, with 16 bases between. CDR1 is MNHNS, CDR2 SASEGT, per germline. CDR3 in DNA: TGTGCCAGCAGGTCGGAGGGGAGGTCTAATCAGCCCCAGCATTTT. It specifies CASRSEGRSNQPQHF.

The genes are TRBV5-8 and TRBJ2-4; a weak D match, TRBD1 (5 bases). The CDR3 has 14 amino acids. Deletions cut 0 bases from V and 8 bases from J, with 12 bases between. Germline loops: CDR1 SGHTS, CDR2 YDEGEE. This chain's CDR3 is CASSLAQGVYIQYF. In DNA form, the CDR3 reads TGTGCCAGCAGCTTGGCCCAGGGTGTCTACATTCAGTACTTC. The variable domain in full, with the rest retrieved from reference TRBV5-8 and TRBJ2-4, is EAGVTQSPTHLIKTRGQQATLRCSPISGHTSVYWYQQALGLGLQFLLWYDEGEERNRGNFPPRFSGRQFPNYSSELNVNALELEDSALYLCASSLAQGVYIQYFGAGTRLSVL.

This chain links TRBV28 with TRBJ2-5; 9 bases line up with TRBD2. V gave up 3 bases and J gave up 6 bases; unmatched junction bases: 8. This CDR3 spans 15 amino acids. Germline V gives CDR1 MDHEN, CDR2 SYDVKM. DNA for the CDR3: TGTGCCAGCAGTTTGGGCCTTAGCGGGAGAAAGACCCAGTACTTC. As protein: CASSLGLSGRKTQYF.

This clone showed up just once. The CDR3 spells CASSIGTSGLSYEQYF. CDR3 coding DNA: TGTGCCAGCAGTATTGGGACTAGCGGGCTATCCTACGAGCAGTACTTC. The rearrangement links TRBV6-6 to TRBJ2-7; TRBD2 matches at 12 bases. There are 16 residues in the CDR3. CDR1 and CDR2 from the germline V gene are MNHNY and SVGAGI (reference sequence). J lost 1 base, V lost 5 bases, and 6 bases had no gene match.

This clone was recorded only once. The V and J genes are TRBV2 and TRBJ2-1; 8 positions agree with TRBD2. Trimming removed 2 bases from V and 8 bases from J; junction bases left unmatched: 8. CDR1 SNHLY and CDR2 FYNNEI come from the germline V gene. The CDR3 extends over 15 amino acids. The CDR3 loop reads CASSERVAGLDEQFF. In DNA form, the CDR3 reads TGTGCCAGCAGTGAACGGGTAGCGGGATTGGATGAGCAGTTCTTC.

The rearrangement joins TRBV6-5 to TRBJ2-1; 10 nucleotides agree with TRBD2. With V trimmed by 2 bases and J by 5 bases, 6 bases remained unmatched. The CDR3 extends over 16 amino acids. Germline CDR1 reads MNHEY; CDR2 reads SVGAGI. CDR3 bases: TGTGCCAGCAGTTACACGACTAGCGGGTGGCACAATGAGCAGTTCTTC. It encodes CASSYTTSGWHNEQFF.

Here the CDR3 reads CARVKTGTGGPEAFF. DNA for the CDR3: TGTGCCAGGGTGAAAACTGGGACAGGGGGCCCTGAAGCTTTCTTT. V is TRBV7-8 and J is TRBJ1-1, with 12 bases aligning to TRBD1. Trimming took 9 bases from V and 6 from J; bases not matched to a gene: 11. The CDR3 is 15 residues long. Looked up from germline, CDR1 is SGHVS and CDR2 is FQNEAQ.

The chain couples TRBV27 to TRBJ2-1; 12 bases agree with TRBD2. The CDR3 has 16 residues. Germline CDR1 reads MNHEY; CDR2 reads SMNVEV (reference sequence). The V and J ends lost 3 bases and 8 bases, in that order; junction bases with no gene match: 8. CDR3 protein: CASSFLAGGPLDEQFF. Written as DNA, the CDR3 is TGTGCCAGCAGTTTCCTAGCGGGAGGGCCTTTGGATGAGCAGTTCTTC.

This rearrangement joins TRBV15 to TRBJ1-3; no definite D call. This CDR3 spans 15 amino acids. In germline, CDR1 is LNHNV, CDR2 YYDKDF (reference sequence). Trimming left V 1 base short and J 0 bases short, with 7 bases between. In nucleotides, the CDR3 is TGTGCCACCAGCAGAGTGAGGAGCTCTGGAAACACCATATATTTT. Translated: CATSRVRSSGNTIYF. Supplemented by reference TRBV15 and TRBJ1-3, the full variable domain reads DAMVIQNPRYQVTQFGKPVTLSCSQTLNHNVMYWYQQKSSQAPKLLFHYYDKDFNNEADTPDNFQSRRPNTSFCFLDIRSPGLGDTAMYLCATSRVRSSGNTIYFGEGSWLTVV.

J is TRBJ2-1 and V is TRBV11-2, with TRBD2 matching over 8 bases. V was pared by 2 bases and J by 8 bases, with 5 bases of the junction left unmatched. The CDR3 covers 14 residues. Germline V gene lookup returns CDR1 SGHAT and CDR2 FQNNGV. The CDR3 DNA is TGTGCCAGCAGCTTATTCGGACTAGCCCATGAGCAGTTCTTC. It yields the protein CASSLFGLAHEQFF. Looking up the rest from reference TRBV11-2 and TRBJ2-1 gives the full variable domain: EAGVAQSPRYKIIEKRQSVAFWCNPISGHATLYWYQQILGQGPKLLIQFQNNGVVDDSQLPKDRFSAERLKGVDSTLKIQPAKLEDSAVYLCASSLFGLAHEQFFGPGTRLTVL.

V is TRBV5-6 and J is TRBJ2-4; D remains unclear. V was cut by 2 bases and J by 0 bases, with 6 bases left in between. CDR1 and CDR2 from the germline V gene are SGHDT and YYEEEE. CDR3 length equals 14 residues. CDR3 DNA sequence: TGTGCCAGCAGCTTAGCCGCAGCCAAAAACATTCAGTACTTC. Its translation: CASSLAAAKNIQYF.

The chain joins TRBV28 to TRBJ1-1; possible D gene TRBD1, 6 bases. V lost 3 bases to trimming and J lost 3 bases, with 17 bases between them. The CDR3 runs to 16 residues. CDR1 and CDR2 from the germline V gene are MDHEN and SYDVKM. This CDR3 is CASSLNKGAGDTEAFF. CDR3 sequence (DNA): TGTGCCAGCAGTTTGAATAAAGGAGCAGGGGACACTGAAGCTTTCTTT.

J is TRBJ2-7 and V is TRBV28; tentative D call: TRBD2 (6 bases). CDR3 length: 17 amino acids. Germline V gene lookup returns CDR1 MDHEN and CDR2 SYDVKM. The germline V and J ends were trimmed by 3 bases and 6 bases, with 24 bases remaining between them. The CDR3 reads CASSLSRTGSSGVEQYF. The CDR3 DNA sequence: TGTGCCAGCAGTTTGTCTCGGACCGGGTCGTCGGGGGTCGAGCAGTACTTC.

The J gene is TRBJ1-2, the V gene TRBV2; the D is unclear. CDR1 SNHLY and CDR2 FYNNEI come from the germline V gene. The CDR3 loop spans 16 amino acids. V lost 7 bases to trimming and J lost 8 bases, with 26 bases between them. CDR3 sequence: CASTTNGGPTTWGYTF. Here the CDR3 DNA reads TGTGCCAGCACTACAAATGGAGGCCCTACAACATGGGGCTACACCTTC.

The DNA for the CDR3 is TGTGCCAGCAGCAAAGACTCTACAGCGGGACTTCCAAATGAGCAGTTCTTC. Protein: CASSKDSTAGLPNEQFF. The rearrangement joins TRBV21-1 to TRBJ2-1; the table's D call of TRBD2 was not tested on the DNA. TRBV21-1 is given as a pseudogene. The CDR3 totals 17 residues.

The chain is built from TRBV13 and TRBJ1-2, with 7 bases matching TRBD1. With 5 bases clipped from V and 7 bases from J, the junction kept 13 bases outside the gene matches. Per the germline V gene, CDR1 is PRHDT and CDR2 is FYEKMQ (reference sequence). The CDR3 loop spans 15 amino acids. Here the CDR3 DNA reads TGTGCCAGCAGCAAGAGACAGGGAGCTAATGTTGGCTACACCTTC. As protein: CASSKRQGANVGYTF.

This chain uses TRBV9 with TRBJ2-7, with 7 bases fitting TRBD1. There are 14 residues in the CDR3. CDR1 SGDLS and CDR2 YYNGEE come from the germline V gene. J was trimmed by 6 bases and V by 4 bases; bases with no gene match: 10. DNA of the CDR3: TGTGCCAGCAGCCCCCAGACAGGGTACGGCGAGCAGTACTTC. This gives the protein CASSPQTGYGEQYF.

This CDR3 reads CASSSNSGLNYNEQFF. DNA for the CDR3: TGTGCCAGCAGTTCCAATAGCGGTCTGAACTACAATGAGCAGTTCTTC. The rearrangement links TRBV28 to TRBJ2-1; weak D call: TRBD2 (6 bases). This CDR3 contains 16 residues. Germline V lookup: CDR1 MDHEN, CDR2 SYDVKM. The ends were cut back, 4 bases at V and 3 bases at J, with 16 bases in the middle.

The CDR3 sequence: CASSFAGPLSYEQYF. The CDR3, as DNA: TGTGCCAGCAGCTTTGCAGGGCCCCTCTCCTACGAGCAGTACTTC. V usage is TRBV5-4 and J usage is TRBJ2-7; D may be TRBD1 (5 bases). The length of the CDR3 is 15 residues. Trimming shortened V by 2 bases and J by 0 bases, and 12 bases separated the two germline ends. Germline lookup yields CDR1 SGHNT and CDR2 YYREEE (reference sequence).

The V and J genes are TRBV5-4 and TRBJ2-2; 9 nucleotides line up with TRBD2. The CDR3 is 15 amino acids. Per germline, CDR1 SGHNT and CDR2 YYREEE (reference sequence). The ends lost 3 bases at V and 3 bases at J; junction bases unmatched: 3. CDR3 nucleotide sequence: TGTGCCAGCAGCTCGACTAGCGGCCACACCGGGGAGCTGTTTTTT. As protein: CASSSTSGHTGELFF. Full variable domain (rest looked up from reference TRBV5-4 and TRBJ2-2): ETGVTQSPTHLIKTRGQQVTLRCSSQSGHNTVSWYQQALGQGPQFIFQYYREEENGRGNFPPRFSGLQFPNYSSELNVNALELDDSALYLCASSSTSGHTGELFFGEGSRLTVL.

For the CDR3, the DNA is TGCGCCAGCAGGTCAGGGACAGCGAACACCGGGGAGCTGTTTTTT. It is translated as CASRSGTANTGELFF. The chain couples TRBV5-1 to TRBJ2-2, with 7 bases lining up with TRBD1. Per germline, CDR1 SGHRS and CDR2 YFSETQ. The CDR3 sequence is 15 residues long. The junction had 4 bases not matched to a gene; V was cut back by 5 bases and J by 0 bases.

CDR3 in amino acids: CASSPTPGGRTEAFF. In DNA form, the CDR3 reads TGTGCCAGCTCACCCACGCCTGGGGGGAGGACTGAAGCTTTCTTT. V and J are TRBV18 and TRBJ1-1; D perhaps matches TRBD1 (5 bases). The CDR3 totals 15 residues. Between the trimmed V and J ends, which lost 3 bases and 5 bases, there was a span of 16 bases. The germline V gene encodes CDR1 KGHSH and CDR2 LQKENI.